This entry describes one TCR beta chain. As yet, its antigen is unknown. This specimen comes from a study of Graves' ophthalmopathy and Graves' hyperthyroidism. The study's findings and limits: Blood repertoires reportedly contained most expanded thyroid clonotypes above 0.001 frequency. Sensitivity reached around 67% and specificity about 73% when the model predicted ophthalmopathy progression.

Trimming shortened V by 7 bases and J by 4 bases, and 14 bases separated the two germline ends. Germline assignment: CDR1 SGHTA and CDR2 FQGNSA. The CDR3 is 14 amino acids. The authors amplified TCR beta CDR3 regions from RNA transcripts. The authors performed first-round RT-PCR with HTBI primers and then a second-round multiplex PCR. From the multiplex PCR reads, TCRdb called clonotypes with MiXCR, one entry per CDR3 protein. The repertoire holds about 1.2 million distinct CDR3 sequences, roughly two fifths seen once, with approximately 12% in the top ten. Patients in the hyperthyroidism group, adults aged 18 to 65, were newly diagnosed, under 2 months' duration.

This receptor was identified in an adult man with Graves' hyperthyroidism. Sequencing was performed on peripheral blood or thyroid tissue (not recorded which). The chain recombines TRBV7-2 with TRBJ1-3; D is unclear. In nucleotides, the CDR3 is TGTGCCAGCACCCCCTACACCTCCGGAAACACCATATATTTT. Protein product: CASTPYTSGNTIYF.